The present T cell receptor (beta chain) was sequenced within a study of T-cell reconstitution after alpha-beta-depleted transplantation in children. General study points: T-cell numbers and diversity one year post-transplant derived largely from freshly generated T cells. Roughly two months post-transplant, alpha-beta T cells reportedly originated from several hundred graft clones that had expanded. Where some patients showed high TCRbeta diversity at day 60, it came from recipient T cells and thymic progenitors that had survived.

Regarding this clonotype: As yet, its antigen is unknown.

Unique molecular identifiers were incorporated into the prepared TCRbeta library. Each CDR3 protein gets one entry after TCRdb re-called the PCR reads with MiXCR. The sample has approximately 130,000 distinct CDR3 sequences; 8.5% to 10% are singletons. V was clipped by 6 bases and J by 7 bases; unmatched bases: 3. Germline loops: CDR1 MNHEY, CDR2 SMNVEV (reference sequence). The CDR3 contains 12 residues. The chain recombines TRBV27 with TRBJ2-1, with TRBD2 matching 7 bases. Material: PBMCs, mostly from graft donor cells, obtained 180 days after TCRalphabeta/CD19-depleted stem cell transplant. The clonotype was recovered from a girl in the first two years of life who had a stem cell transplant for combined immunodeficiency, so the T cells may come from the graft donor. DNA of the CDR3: TGTGCCAGCAGGGGGGGGAGGAATGAGCAGTTCTTC. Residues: CASRGGRNEQFF.